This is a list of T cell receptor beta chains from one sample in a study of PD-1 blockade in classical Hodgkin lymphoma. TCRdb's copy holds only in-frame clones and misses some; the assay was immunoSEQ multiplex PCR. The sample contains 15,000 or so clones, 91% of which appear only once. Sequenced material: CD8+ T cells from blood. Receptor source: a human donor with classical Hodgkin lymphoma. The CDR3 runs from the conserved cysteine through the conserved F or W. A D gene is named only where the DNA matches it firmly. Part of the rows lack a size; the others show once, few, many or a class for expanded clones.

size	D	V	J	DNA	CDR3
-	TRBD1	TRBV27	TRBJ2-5	TGTGCCAGCAGTTTATCGACAGGGCTCCAAGAGACCCAGTACTTC	CASSLSTGLQETQYF
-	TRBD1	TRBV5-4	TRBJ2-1	TGTGCCAGCAGCTTGTGGGACAGGGCAGTGGGGGATGAGCAGTTCTTC	CASSLWDRAVGDEQFF
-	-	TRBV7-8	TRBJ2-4	TGTGCCAGCAGCACCCCCGCCGCCGGGGAAGGGGTCAAAAACATTCAGTACTTC	CASSTPAAGEGVKNIQYF
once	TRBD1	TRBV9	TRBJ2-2	TGTGCCAGCAGCCTATCTAAGTACGGGACAGCGAACACCGGGGAGCTGTTTTTT	CASSLSKYGTANTGELFF
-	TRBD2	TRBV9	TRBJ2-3	TGTGCCAGCAGCGTAGAGGCTAGCGGACCCTGGGATACGCAGTATTTT	CASSVEASGPWDTQYF
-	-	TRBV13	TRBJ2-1	TGTGCCAGCAGCTTAGAAAAAAGCTCCTACAATGAGCAGTTCTTC	CASSLEKSSYNEQFF
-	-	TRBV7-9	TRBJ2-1	TGTGCCAGCAGCGTGTCCGAGACGTACTACAATGAGCAGTTCTTC	CASSVSETYYNEQFF
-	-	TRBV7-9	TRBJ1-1	TGTGCCAGCAGCCCCGGGCAGACTGAAGCTTTCTTT	CASSPGQTEAFF
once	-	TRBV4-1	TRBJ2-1	TGCGCCAGCAGCCACGGCGGACCCTACAATGAGCAGTTCTTC	CASSHGGPYNEQFF
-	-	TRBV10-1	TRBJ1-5	TGCGCCACCCAACTGGGAAACAATCAGCCCCAGCATTTT	CATQLGNNQPQHF
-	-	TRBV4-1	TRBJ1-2	TGCGCCAGCAGCCCCAACGAGGGGGGTGGCTACACCTTC	CASSPNEGGGYTF
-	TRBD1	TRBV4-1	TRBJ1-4	TGCGCCAGCAGCCAACTACTGTCCGGCCAGGGGGTATGGGAAAAACTGTTTTTT	CASSQLLSGQGVWEKLFF
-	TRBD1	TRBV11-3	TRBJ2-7	TGTGCCAGTCGGGGCCCGACAGGGGGGCTACACGAGCAGTACTTC	CASRGPTGGLHEQYF
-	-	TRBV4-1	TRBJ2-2	TGCGCCAGCAGCCAAGAGACCCACGGGGAGCTGTTTTTT	CASSQETHGELFF
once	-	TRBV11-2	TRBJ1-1	TGTGCCTCGTGGGGGTCGGGCCCTGAAGCTTTCTTT	CASWGSGPEAFF
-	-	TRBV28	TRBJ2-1	TGTGCCAGCAGCCGTTTCGGGCCCGGCAATGAGCAGTTCTTC	CASSRFGPGNEQFF
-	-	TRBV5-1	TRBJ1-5	TGCGCCAGCAGCTGGGGGCCTTTGGACAGCGGTTATAGCAATCAGCCCCAGCATTTT	CASSWGPLDSGYSNQPQHF
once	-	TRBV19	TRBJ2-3	TGTGCCAGTAGTATAAGCCAGGCCGGCACAGATACGCAGTATTTT	CASSISQAGTDTQYF
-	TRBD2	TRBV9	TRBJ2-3	TGTGCCAGCAGCGCCGCGAGGACTAGCGAAGGGGTTACGCAGTATTTT	CASSAARTSEGVTQYF
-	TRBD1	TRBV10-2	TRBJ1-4	TGCGCCAGCAGGACAGGGTTAAGGGAAAAACTGTTTTTT	CASRTGLREKLFF
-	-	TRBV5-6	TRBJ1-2	TGTGCCAGCAGCTTCGGGACACCTCCCCTTGCCACCTTC	CASSFGTPPLATF
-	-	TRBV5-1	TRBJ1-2	TGCGCCAGCTTCCTGGGGCAGGGAAACTATGGCTACACCTTC	CASFLGQGNYGYTF
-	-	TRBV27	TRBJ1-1	TGTGCCAGCAGTTTAGGCCTTAAGGGAACTGAAGCTTTCTTT	CASSLGLKGTEAFF
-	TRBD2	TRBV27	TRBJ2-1	TGTGCCAGCAGTTTATCAGTAGCGGGAGGGTACAATGAGCAGTTCTTC	CASSLSVAGGYNEQFF
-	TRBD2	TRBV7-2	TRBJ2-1	TGTGCCAGCAGCCCCCAGGGGGCCCCGGGACTAGCGGGGTCCAATGAGCAGTTCTTC	CASSPQGAPGLAGSNEQFF
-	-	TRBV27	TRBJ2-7	TGTGCCAGCAGTCAGCCGGGGGTCGAGCAGTACTTC	CASSQPGVEQYF
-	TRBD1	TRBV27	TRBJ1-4	TGTGCCAGCAGTCCAGGGACAGCTAATGAAAAACTGTTTTTT	CASSPGTANEKLFF
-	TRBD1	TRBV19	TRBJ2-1	TGTGCCAGTAGTATACAGGGGGCCAGGGTCAATGAGCAGTTCTTC	CASSIQGARVNEQFF
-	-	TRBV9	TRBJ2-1	TGTGCCAGCAGCGAAACAGCGGTCCCCCCCGCTTACAATGAGCAGTTCTTC	CASSETAVPPAYNEQFF
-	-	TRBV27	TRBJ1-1	TGTGCCAGCAGCCTGGGACCTGAAGCTTTCTTT	CASSLGPEAFF
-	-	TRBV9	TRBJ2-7	TGTGCCAGCAGCGTAGACAGCGTCAACTACGAGCAGTACTTC	CASSVDSVNYEQYF
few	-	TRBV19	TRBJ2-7	TGTGCCAGTAGTATAGGGGGAACGGCCTACGAGCAGTACTTC	CASSIGGTAYEQYF
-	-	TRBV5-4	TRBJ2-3	TGTGCCAGCAGCTCAACGAACACAGATACGCAGTATTTT	CASSSTNTDTQYF
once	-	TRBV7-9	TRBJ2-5	TGTGCCAGCAGCGCCGGAGGCGGGGAGACCCAGTACTTC	CASSAGGGETQYF
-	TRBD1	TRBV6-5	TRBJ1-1	TGTGCCAGCAGTTCCGACCCCGGACAGGGATACACTGAAGCTTTCTTT	CASSSDPGQGYTEAFF
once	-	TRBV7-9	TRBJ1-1	TGTGCCAGCAGCTTCGGTGACAGGTTTGAAGCTTTCTTT	CASSFGDRFEAFF
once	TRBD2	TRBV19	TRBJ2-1	TGTGCCAGTAGTATCGGACTAGCGGGAAACAATGAGCAGTTCTTC	CASSIGLAGNNEQFF
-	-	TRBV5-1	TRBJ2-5	TGCGCCAGCCGGGGGGACAACCAAGAGACCCAGTACTTC	CASRGDNQETQYF
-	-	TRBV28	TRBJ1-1	TGTGCCAGCAGTTTATCGCAGGAGAACACTGAAGCTTTCTTT	CASSLSQENTEAFF
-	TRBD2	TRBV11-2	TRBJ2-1	TGTGCCAGCAGCGCCCGGGAGGGCTCCTACAATGAGCAGTTCTTC	CASSAREGSYNEQFF
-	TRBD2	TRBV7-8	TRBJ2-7	TGTGCCAGCAGCTTAGAGTTGCCTAGCGGGGCCTACGAGCAGTACTTC	CASSLELPSGAYEQYF